The following is a T cell receptor beta chain sequence with its context. Repertoires were generated with immunoSEQ multiplex PCR, while TCRdb's copy carries only in-frame clones and drops some. The table has 140,000 to 150,000 clones, around 93% seen once. The data were obtained in a study of T cell responses to AZD1222 COVID-19 vaccine. This CDR3 is built from 16 residues. Germline-derived CDR1 and CDR2 are ENHRY and SYGVKD. Trimming removed 0 bases from V and 1 base from J, with 10 bases in between. The sequence was obtained from an adult who received the AZD1222 COVID-19 vaccine. Sample: peripheral blood, taken 28 days after the second AZD1222 dose. The J gene is TRBJ1-5, the V gene TRBV10-3; D possibly corresponds to TRBD1 (6 bases). The CDR3 DNA is TGTGCCATCAGTGAGTCAAGGGGGGTCAGCAATCAGCCCCAGCATTTT. Protein product: CAISESRGVSNQPQHF.